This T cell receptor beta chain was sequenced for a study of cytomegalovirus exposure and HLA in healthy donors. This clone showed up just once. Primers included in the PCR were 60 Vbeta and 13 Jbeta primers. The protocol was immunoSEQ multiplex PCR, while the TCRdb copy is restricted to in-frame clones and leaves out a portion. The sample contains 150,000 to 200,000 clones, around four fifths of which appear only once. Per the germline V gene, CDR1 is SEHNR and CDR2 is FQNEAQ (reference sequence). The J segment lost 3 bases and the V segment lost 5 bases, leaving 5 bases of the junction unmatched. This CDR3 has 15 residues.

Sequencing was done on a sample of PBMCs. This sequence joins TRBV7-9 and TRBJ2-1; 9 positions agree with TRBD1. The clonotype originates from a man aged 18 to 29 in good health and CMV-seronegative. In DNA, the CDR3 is TGTGCCAGCAGCCAACAGGGGGCAGTCTACAATGAGCAGTTCTTC. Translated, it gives CASSQQGAVYNEQFF.